This T cell receptor beta chain is from a study of cytomegalovirus exposure and HLA in healthy donors. The PCR used 60 Vbeta and 13 Jbeta primers. TCRdb's table, derived via immunoSEQ multiplex PCR, lists solely in-frame clones and lacks some. Of about 190,000 clones listed, 83% are singletons. CDR1 is MNHNY, CDR2 SVGAGI, per germline (reference sequence). The ends lost 4 bases at V and 7 bases at J; junction bases unmatched: 9. The CDR3 runs to 16 residues. General study points: The availability of immune exposure information extended only to CMV serostatus.

With regard to this clone: What it binds is unknown.

The rearrangement uses TRBV6-6 and TRBJ2-2; 10 nucleotides line up with TRBD1. The TCR comes from a man aged 40-49 years in good health and CMV-seropositive. The sequenced sample was PBMCs. The CDR3 region is CASSSSGTGVGGELFF. CDR3 nucleotides: TGTGCCAGCAGTTCTTCCGGGACAGGGGTTGGCGGGGAGCTGTTTTTT.